Described below is a single TCR beta chain sequence and its context. Generated by immunoSEQ multiplex PCR, the TCRdb table keeps only in-frame clones and is missing some. Of approximately 300,000 clones in the sample, around 84% were seen once. The entry originates in a study of Ad26.COV2.S vaccination and SARS-CoV-2 variants. Treatment in this sample: about 20 received Ad26.COV2.S at low or high dose, single or two shots; 5 received placebo; per-sample allocation not given. The investigators took samples on day 63 after the first vaccine or placebo injection. Germline-derived CDR1 and CDR2 are MNHEY and SVGEGT. Trimming at V came to 5 bases and at J to 10 bases, leaving 6 bases not matched to a gene. This CDR3 has 14 residues.

The chain links TRBV6-2 or TRBV6-3 to TRBJ2-5, with TRBD2 matching over 14 bases. The sequence derives from a person aged 18-65 years who received the Ad26.COV2.S COVID-19 vaccine or a placebo. The sample here was peripheral blood, taken in a trial of Ad26.COV2.S vaccine versus placebo. The CDR3 bases are TGTGCCAGCAGTGAGACTAGCGGGGGGGCGTACCAGTACTTC. Protein product: CASSETSGGAYQYF.